Listed here is a single TCR beta chain. Assay used: immunoSEQ multiplex PCR; TCRdb lists only in-frame clones, some missing. Among 110,000 to 150,000 clones listed, about nine tenths were seen once. This sample was taken from a study of control samples from healthy donors and cancer patients. The CDR3 consists of 15 residues. The trim removed 4 bases at V and 5 bases at J, leaving 7 bases unmatched. CDR1 SGHTA and CDR2 FQGNSA come from the germline V gene. This receptor was identified in a young man in good health. The sample comprised blood. The chain joins TRBV7-2 to TRBJ2-5; 10 bases are a match to TRBD1. CDR3 in amino acids: CASSSDRGAFETQYF. CDR3 in DNA: TGTGCCAGCAGCTCGGACAGGGGGGCTTTTGAGACCCAGTACTTC.